The 19 T cell receptor beta chains presented below share a single source sample, sequenced in a study of a mutant IDH1 vaccine in newly diagnosed glioma (dated by TCRdb to the early 2020s). According to the study, the label for this sample's time point signals: week 23, last vaccination. A 20-mer mutant IDH1 peptide at 300 micrograms in Montanide made up each vaccine dose, which was injected subcutaneously together with topical imiquimod. These receptors have no identified antigens. The library was obtained by the immunoSEQ multiplex PCR assay. Drawn from immuneACCESS, this table holds only the in-frame rearrangements with V and J called that TCRdb kept. Clones are partly lost; checked studies trace under half to an unresolved V gene and leave the rest unexplained. A total of 88,000 or so clones appear in this sample, 75% to 85% of them only once. The ten most abundant clones make up 2.2% of the sample.

This specimen consisted of PBMCs, obtained from a glioma patient whose treatment included an IDH1 peptide vaccine. The receptors come from a man between 25 and 39 years old with glioma. Some clones in this sample may be carry-over from other donors' samples.

The genes are TRBV28 and TRBJ1-5, with D perhaps TRBD1 (5 bases). This CDR3 region has 14 residues. Germline loops: CDR1 MDHEN, CDR2 SYDVKM. The V gene lost 3 bases and the J gene lost 3 bases, with 9 bases spanning the gap. DNA of the CDR3: TGTGCCAGCAGTTTTTCAGGGTTCAATCAGCCCCAGCATTTT. It specifies CASSFSGFNQPQHF.

This chain uses TRBV28 with TRBJ2-7; D perhaps matches TRBD1 (6 bases). This CDR3 has 15 residues. CDR1 and CDR2 (germline): MDHEN, SYDVKM. Deletions cut 5 bases from V and 2 bases from J, with 16 bases between. In nucleotides, the CDR3 is TGTGCCAGCAGTCCGCAGGGGATGGGGGCCTACGAGCAGTACTTC. It yields the protein CASSPQGMGAYEQYF.

J is TRBJ1-3 and V is TRBV7-9; D remains ambiguous. CDR3 length: 12 amino acids. The V end was cut by 5 bases, the J end by 2 bases, with 4 bases between. Germline CDR1 is SEHNR and CDR2 is FQNEAQ (reference sequence). The CDR3 protein is CASSRPGNTIYF. The DNA of the CDR3 is TGTGCCAGCAGCCGACCTGGAAACACCATATATTTT.

This chain links TRBV5-1 with TRBJ1-3; D is unclear. In germline, CDR1 is SGHRS, CDR2 YFSETQ. There are 13 residues in the CDR3. V was pared by 4 bases and J by 2 bases, with 7 bases between. As DNA, the CDR3 is TGCGCCAGCAGCGACCCCCCTGGAAACACCATATATTTT. Translation: CASSDPPGNTIYF.

J is TRBJ2-7 and V is TRBV28, with a weak D call TRBD1 (5 bases). Germline V gene data show CDR1 as MDHEN and CDR2 as SYDVKM. The CDR3 runs to 13 residues. V lost 2 bases and J 7 bases, leaving 12 bases between the germline ends. The CDR3 loop reads CASSLQGWWEQYF. The CDR3, as DNA: TGTGCCAGCAGTTTACAGGGATGGTGGGAGCAGTACTTC.

In nucleotides, the CDR3 is TGTGCCTGGAGTGTACAGATCAGCGGGCCACCCACAGATACGCAGTATTTT. It translates to CAWSVQISGPPTDTQYF. The chain couples TRBV30 to TRBJ2-3; tentatively, D is TRBD2 (6 bases). This CDR3 comprises 17 residues. Germline values: CDR1 GTSNPN, CDR2 SVGIG (reference sequence). V shed 0 bases and J shed 2 bases, with 18 bases lying between them.

The chain joins TRBV5-4 to TRBJ2-1, with TRBD1 matching 7 bases. J gave up 0 bases and V 5 bases, and 5 bases lay outside the gene matches. This CDR3 has 15 residues. The V gene's germline CDR1 is SGHNT and CDR2 YYREEE (reference sequence). CDR3 protein: CASRGRQGSYNEQFF. CDR3 DNA: TGTGCCAGCAGGGGGAGACAGGGCTCCTACAATGAGCAGTTCTTC.

CDR3 in amino acids: CASSLWGRGHTIYF. Here the CDR3 DNA reads TGTGCCAGCAGTTTATGGGGGAGGGGACACACCATATATTTT. The chain is built from TRBV28 and TRBJ1-3; weak D call: TRBD1 (5 bases). V was clipped by 0 bases and J by 8 bases, with 11 bases between them. This CDR3 is 14 amino acids long. Per germline, CDR1 MDHEN and CDR2 SYDVKM.

J is TRBJ2-5 and V is TRBV2; no definite D call. V lost 7 bases and J 0 bases, leaving 9 bases between the germline ends. The CDR3 runs to 13 residues. Germline V lookup: CDR1 SNHLY, CDR2 FYNNEI. For the CDR3, the DNA is TGTGCCAGCAAGTGGAATTACCAAGAGACCCAGTACTTC. It translates to CASKWNYQETQYF.

The chain uses TRBV2 and TRBJ2-3; 7 bases fit TRBD2. The CDR3 extends over 12 amino acids. V shed 4 bases, J shed 9 bases, and the junction held 4 bases outside the gene matches. The germline V gene has CDR1 SNHLY and CDR2 FYNNEI. The CDR3 coding sequence is TGTGCCAGCAGTGCGTCGACTAGCACGCAGTATTTT. Translated, it gives CASSASTSTQYF.

This rearrangement joins TRBV7-2 to TRBJ1-2; a possible D gene is TRBD1 (6 bases). This CDR3 spans 14 amino acids. Germline loops: CDR1 SGHTA, CDR2 FQGNSA. V was trimmed by 5 bases and J by 2 bases, leaving 12 bases between them. This CDR3 reads CASSPYTGNYGYTF. Written as DNA, the CDR3 is TGTGCCAGCAGCCCCTATACAGGGAACTATGGCTACACCTTC.

The chain carries TRBV4-1 and TRBJ2-1; 11 positions agree with TRBD2. The germline V gene encodes CDR1 MGHRA and CDR2 YSYEKL. This CDR3 region has 17 residues. V shed 4 bases, J shed 4 bases, and the junction held 9 bases outside the gene matches. The CDR3 protein is CASSPLSLAGGYNEQFF. The CDR3 DNA reads TGCGCCAGCAGCCCTCTCTCTCTAGCGGGGGGATACAATGAGCAGTTCTTC.

This clone was counted a single time. The chain employs TRBV7-9 and TRBJ2-7; D might be TRBD1 (6 bases). The CDR3 runs 13 residues. Trimming removed 6 bases from V and 4 bases from J, with 13 bases in between. In germline, CDR1 is SEHNR, CDR2 FQNEAQ (reference sequence). The CDR3: CASSYGQSYEQYF. In DNA form, the CDR3 reads TGTGCCAGCAGTTATGGACAGTCTTACGAGCAGTACTTC. Variable domain in full (rest from reference TRBV7-9 and TRBJ2-7): DTGVSQNPRHKITKRGQNVTFRCDPISEHNRLYWYRQTLGQGPEFLTYFQNEAQLEKSRLLSDRFSAERPKGSFSTLEIQRTEQGDSAMYLCASSYGQSYEQYFGPGTRLTVT.

This chain connects TRBV6-1 to TRBJ2-7; D is ambiguous. V was cut by 6 bases and J by 7 bases, with 10 bases left in between. Per the germline V gene, CDR1 is MNHNS and CDR2 is SASEGT. This CDR3 comprises 11 residues. The CDR3 here is CASSLLGEQYF. The DNA of the CDR3 is TGTGCCAGCAGCCTCCTCGGTGAGCAGTACTTC.

This clone was observed a single time. V usage is TRBV6-5 and J usage is TRBJ1-6; the D is unclear. From germline, CDR1 is MNHEY and CDR2 SVGAGI. Trimming shortened V by 4 bases and J by 8 bases, and 9 bases separated the two germline ends. The CDR3 length is 13 residues. The CDR3 sequence is CASSFFGDSPLHF. CDR3 DNA sequence: TGTGCCAGCAGTTTCTTTGGGGATTCACCCCTCCACTTT.

V usage is TRBV5-4 and J usage is TRBJ2-2; D may be TRBD2 (5 bases). This CDR3 has 16 residues. Per the germline V gene, CDR1 is SGHNT and CDR2 is YYREEE (reference sequence). Trimming stripped 1 base from V and 4 bases from J, with 14 bases between. In DNA form, the CDR3 reads TGTGCCAGCAGCTTGTCGCGAGGGCCGGGCACCGGGGAGCTGTTTTTT. Amino acid sequence: CASSLSRGPGTGELFF.

The chain links TRBV28 to TRBJ2-3, with TRBD2 matching 8 bases. Germline CDR1 reads MDHEN; CDR2 reads SYDVKM. The CDR3 is 15 amino acids. Trimming at V came to 7 bases and at J to 0 bases, leaving 6 bases not matched to a gene. CDR3 residues: CASTRLAGSTDTQYF. CDR3 bases: TGTGCCAGCACCCGATTAGCGGGGAGCACAGATACGCAGTATTTT.

This CDR3 is CASSLMPITPRDQPQHF. The CDR3 region has the DNA TGTGCCAGCAGTTTGATGCCCATCACACCCCGGGATCAGCCCCAGCATTTT. The V gene is TRBV28, the J gene TRBJ1-5; D uncertain. The CDR3 runs to 17 residues. V was clipped by 3 bases and J by 5 bases, with 20 bases between them. Germline V lookup: CDR1 MDHEN, CDR2 SYDVKM.

This sequence joins TRBV29-1 and TRBJ1-1, with TRBD1 matching 8 bases. The CDR3 extends over 11 amino acids. Germline loops: CDR1 SQVTM, CDR2 ANQGSEA. After removal of 6 bases from V and 6 bases from J, the junction contained 3 bases not matched to a gene. CDR3 sequence: CSVGTGSEAFF. The CDR3 nucleotides read TGCAGCGTGGGGACAGGCTCTGAAGCTTTCTTT.